This entry lists 11 T cell receptor beta chains sequenced from one sample in a study of T-cell memory formation after mild COVID-19. TCRdb processed the 5' RACE reads anew with MiXCR; each CDR3 protein has one entry. The sample includes under 600,000 distinct CDR3 sequences, 20% to 25% of them seen just once. Material: PBMCs or a T cell subset sorted from them (not recorded which). These receptors all stem from an adult woman who had mild COVID-19 (a few samples of this study predate the infection). Cell type and time point are not known.

The rearrangement links TRBV15 to TRBJ2-3; D is unclear. V gave up 5 bases and J gave up 0 bases, with 12 bases separating them. The germline gives CDR1 LNHNV, CDR2 YYDKDF (reference sequence). The length of the CDR3 is 15 residues. CDR3 nucleotides: TGTGCCACCAGCTCTCGACGCTTGAGCACAGATACGCAGTATTTT. Residues: CATSSRRLSTDTQYF.

This clonotype was seen a handful of times. This chain connects TRBV5-1 to TRBJ2-1, with D possibly being TRBD1 (6 bases). Trimming shortened V by 4 bases and J by 2 bases, and 13 bases separated the two germline ends. This CDR3 contains 15 residues. Germline V gives CDR1 SGHRS, CDR2 YFSETQ. The CDR3 protein is CASSVDSPTYNEQFF. The CDR3 bases are TGCGCCAGCAGCGTGGACAGTCCAACCTACAATGAGCAGTTCTTC. The variable domain in full, completed from reference TRBV5-1 and TRBJ2-1, reads KAGVTQTPRYLIKTRGQQVTLSCSPISGHRSVSWYQQTPGQGLQFLFEYFSETQRNKGNFPGRFSGRQFSNSRSEMNVSTLELGDSALYLCASSVDSPTYNEQFFGPGTRLTVL.

The chain joins TRBV15 to TRBJ2-1; D is undetermined. The CDR3 extends over 14 amino acids. The V end lost 4 bases, the J end lost 8 bases, and 15 bases lay between the germline ends. Germline-derived CDR1 and CDR2 are LNHNV and YYDKDF (reference sequence). This CDR3 is CATSTGRAPDEQFF. For the CDR3, the DNA is TGTGCCACCAGCACAGGCCGGGCGCCCGATGAGCAGTTCTTC.

This chain uses TRBV24-1 with TRBJ1-2; tentative D call: TRBD1 (5 bases). The V gene lost 2 bases and the J gene lost 2 bases, with 8 bases spanning the gap. The CDR3 extends over 14 amino acids. Germline CDR1 is KGHDR and CDR2 is SFDVKD. The CDR3 region has the DNA TGTGCCACCAGTGATTCGAGGACAAACTATGGCTACACCTTC. Translating gives CATSDSRTNYGYTF.

The table lists this clonotype with a few counts. The chain is built from TRBV5-1 and TRBJ2-2, with TRBD2 identical over 8 bases. Germline V lookup: CDR1 SGHRS, CDR2 YFSETQ. The CDR3 has 16 amino acids. With V trimmed by 4 bases and J by 4 bases, 9 bases remained unmatched. The CDR3 protein is CASSLGLDRVTGELFF. CDR3 DNA sequence: TGCGCCAGCAGCCTGGGACTAGACCGAGTCACCGGGGAGCTGTTTTTT.

The chain uses TRBV6-5 and TRBJ2-7, with unresolved D. Deletions cut 6 bases from V and 2 bases from J, with 14 bases between. There are 14 residues in the CDR3. CDR1 and CDR2 from the germline V gene are MNHEY and SVGAGI. CDR3 in amino acids: CASSIQVPPYEQYF. For the CDR3, the DNA is TGTGCCAGCAGCATCCAGGTACCCCCCTACGAGCAGTACTTC.

This clonotype was detected a few times. One end of the junction varies from germline; a read error may be responsible. The V gene is TRBV4-2, the J gene TRBJ2-3, with TRBD2 matching 9 bases. The CDR3 sequence is 18 residues long. In germline, CDR1 is LGHNA, CDR2 YNFKEQ. This chain's CDR3 is CASSQGGLAGPRTNTQYF. CDR3 nucleotide sequence: TGTGCCAGCAGCCAAGGTGGCCTAGCGGGGCCACGCACAAATACGCAGTATTTT.

This clonotype was detected a few times. The chain joins TRBV5-1 to TRBJ2-1; 9 bases line up with TRBD1. There are 15 residues in the CDR3. CDR1 is SGHRS, CDR2 YFSETQ, per germline. The J segment lost 6 bases and the V segment lost 4 bases, leaving 8 bases of the junction unmatched. CDR3 nucleotide sequence: TGCGCCAGCAGCCCCCTGGGACAGGGAAGCAATGAGCAGTTCTTC. Protein product: CASSPLGQGSNEQFF.

The genes are TRBV5-1 and TRBJ1-1; the D gene is possibly TRBD1 (6 bases). The CDR3 totals 14 residues. Germline CDR1 reads SGHRS; CDR2 reads YFSETQ. The V end lost 4 bases, the J end lost 1 base, and 11 bases lay between the germline ends. CDR3 sequence reads: CASSREGGNTEAFF. CDR3 in DNA: TGCGCCAGCAGCAGGGAGGGGGGGAACACTGAAGCTTTCTTT.

This clonotype showed up just once. V gene TRBV5-6 combines with J gene TRBJ2-3, with D unresolved. Trimming took off 0 bases at V and 2 bases at J, with 7 bases between the two ends. CDR1 SGHDT and CDR2 YYEEEE come from the germline V gene. The CDR3 is 14 residues long. This chain's CDR3 is CASSLGLLTDTQYF. In DNA, the CDR3 is TGTGCCAGCAGCTTGGGTCTACTCACAGATACGCAGTATTTT.

This clonotype showed up just a few times. The chain carries TRBV5-6 and TRBJ2-7, with D maybe TRBD1 (5 bases). The CDR3 extends over 15 amino acids. Trimming pared 4 bases from V and 7 bases from J, leaving 21 bases between. Per the germline V gene, CDR1 is SGHDT and CDR2 is YYEEEE. CDR3: CASSPSDRGTLEQYF. CDR3 nucleotides: TGTGCCAGCAGCCCGAGCGATAGGGGAACCCTAGAGCAGTACTTC. The entire variable domain, with the rest obtained from reference TRBV5-6 and TRBJ2-7, is as follows: DAGVTQSPTHLIKTRGQQVTLRCSPKSGHDTVSWYQQALGQGPQFIFQYYEEEERQRGNFPDRFSGHQFPNYSSELNVNALLLGDSALYLCASSPSDRGTLEQYFGPGTRLTVT.